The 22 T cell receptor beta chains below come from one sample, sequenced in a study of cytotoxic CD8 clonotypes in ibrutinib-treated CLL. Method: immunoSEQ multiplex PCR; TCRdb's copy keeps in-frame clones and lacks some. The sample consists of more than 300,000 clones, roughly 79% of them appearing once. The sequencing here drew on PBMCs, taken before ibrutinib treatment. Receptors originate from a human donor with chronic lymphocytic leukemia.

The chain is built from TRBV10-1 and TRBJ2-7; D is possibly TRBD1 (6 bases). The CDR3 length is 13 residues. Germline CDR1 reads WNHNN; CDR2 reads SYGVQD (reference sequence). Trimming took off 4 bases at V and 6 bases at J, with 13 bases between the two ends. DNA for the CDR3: TGCGCCAGCAGTGCCTACAGGGCGGGCGAGCAGTACTTC. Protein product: CASSAYRAGEQYF.

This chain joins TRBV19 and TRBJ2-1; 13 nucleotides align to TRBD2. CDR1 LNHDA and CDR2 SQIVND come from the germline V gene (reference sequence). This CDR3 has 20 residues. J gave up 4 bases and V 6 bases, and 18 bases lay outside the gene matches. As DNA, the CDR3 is TGTGCCAGTAGCCAGTTCATGGCAGGGCTGACTAGCGGGAGGTACAATGAGCAGTTCTTC. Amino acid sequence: CASSQFMAGLTSGRYNEQFF.

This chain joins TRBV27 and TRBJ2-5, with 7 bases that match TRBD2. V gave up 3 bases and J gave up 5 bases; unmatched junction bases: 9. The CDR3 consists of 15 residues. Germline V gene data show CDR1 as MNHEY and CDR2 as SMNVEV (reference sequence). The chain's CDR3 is CASSFGTTPRETQYF. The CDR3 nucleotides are TGTGCCAGCAGTTTTGGGACTACCCCGCGCGAGACCCAGTACTTC.

CDR3 sequence: CASSPISSGSRYEQYF. The DNA of the CDR3 is TGTGCCAGCTCACCAATTTCTTCCGGGAGTCGCTACGAGCAGTACTTC. The rearrangement uses TRBV18 and TRBJ2-7; the D gene is possibly TRBD2 (6 bases). Germline V lookup: CDR1 KGHSH, CDR2 LQKENI. Trimming removed 2 bases at V and 3 bases at J, with 17 bases between. This CDR3 comprises 16 residues.

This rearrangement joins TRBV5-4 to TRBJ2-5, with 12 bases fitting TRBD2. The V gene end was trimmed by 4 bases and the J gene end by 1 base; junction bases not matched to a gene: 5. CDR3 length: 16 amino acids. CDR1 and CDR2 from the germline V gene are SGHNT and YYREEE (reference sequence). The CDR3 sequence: CASSRRTSGIQETQYF. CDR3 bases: TGTGCCAGCAGCCGGAGGACTAGCGGGATCCAAGAGACCCAGTACTTC.

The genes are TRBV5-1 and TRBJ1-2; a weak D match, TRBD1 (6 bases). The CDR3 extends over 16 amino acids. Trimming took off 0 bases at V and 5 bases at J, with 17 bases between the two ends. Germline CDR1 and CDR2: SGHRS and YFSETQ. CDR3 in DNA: TGCGCCAGCAGCTTGGCTAGGGGGATACCCCTGTATGGCTACACCTTC. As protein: CASSLARGIPLYGYTF.

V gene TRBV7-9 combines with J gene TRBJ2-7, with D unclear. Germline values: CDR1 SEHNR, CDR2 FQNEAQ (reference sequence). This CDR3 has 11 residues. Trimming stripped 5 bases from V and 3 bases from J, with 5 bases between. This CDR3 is CASSHYYEQYF. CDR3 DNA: TGTGCCAGCAGCCACTACTACGAGCAGTACTTC.

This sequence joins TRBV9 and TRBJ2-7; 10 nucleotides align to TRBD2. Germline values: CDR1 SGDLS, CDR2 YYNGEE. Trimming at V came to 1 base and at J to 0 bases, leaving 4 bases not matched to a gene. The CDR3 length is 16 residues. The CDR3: CASSVPSGSFSYEQYF. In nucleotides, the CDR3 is TGTGCCAGCAGCGTACCTAGCGGGAGTTTCTCCTACGAGCAGTACTTC.

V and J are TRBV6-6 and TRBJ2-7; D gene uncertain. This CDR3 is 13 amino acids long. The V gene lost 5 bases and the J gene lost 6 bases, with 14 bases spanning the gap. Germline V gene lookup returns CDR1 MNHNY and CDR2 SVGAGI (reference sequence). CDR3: CASSDKGFFEQYF. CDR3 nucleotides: TGTGCCAGCAGTGACAAGGGTTTTTTCGAGCAGTACTTC.

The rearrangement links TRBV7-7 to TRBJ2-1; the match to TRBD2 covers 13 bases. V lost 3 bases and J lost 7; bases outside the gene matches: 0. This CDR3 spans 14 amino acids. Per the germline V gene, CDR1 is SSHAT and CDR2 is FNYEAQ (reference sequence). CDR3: CASSLGLAGNEQFF. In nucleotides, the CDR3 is TGTGCCAGCAGCTTGGGACTAGCGGGAAATGAGCAGTTCTTC.

For the CDR3, the DNA is TGCGCCAGCAGCCCGAGGGAGGGGGCTGGGAGGACCCAGTACTTC. Its translation is CASSPREGAGRTQYF. The chain employs TRBV5-1 and TRBJ2-5; D possibly matches TRBD1 or TRBD2 (7 bases each). CDR1 and CDR2 (germline): SGHRS, YFSETQ. The CDR3 loop spans 15 amino acids. V was clipped by 4 bases and J by 7 bases, with 20 bases between them.

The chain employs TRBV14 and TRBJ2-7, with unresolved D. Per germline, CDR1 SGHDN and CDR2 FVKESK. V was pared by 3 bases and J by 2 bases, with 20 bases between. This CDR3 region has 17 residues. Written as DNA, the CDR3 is TGTGCCAGCAGCCAGGGCTACCGGGCCCTAGGACCCTACGAGCAGTACTTC. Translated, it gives CASSQGYRALGPYEQYF.

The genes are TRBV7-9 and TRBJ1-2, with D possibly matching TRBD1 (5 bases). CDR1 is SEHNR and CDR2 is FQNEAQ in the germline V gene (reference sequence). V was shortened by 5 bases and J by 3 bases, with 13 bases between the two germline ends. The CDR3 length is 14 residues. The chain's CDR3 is CASSPGRGDYGYTF. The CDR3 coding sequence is TGTGCCAGCAGCCCGGGTAGAGGGGACTATGGCTACACCTTC. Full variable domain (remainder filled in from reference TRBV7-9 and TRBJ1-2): DTGVSQNPRHKITKRGQNVTFRCDPISEHNRLYWYRQTLGQGPEFLTYFQNEAQLEKSRLLSDRFSAERPKGSFSTLEIQRTEQGDSAMYLCASSPGRGDYGYTFGSGTRLTVV.

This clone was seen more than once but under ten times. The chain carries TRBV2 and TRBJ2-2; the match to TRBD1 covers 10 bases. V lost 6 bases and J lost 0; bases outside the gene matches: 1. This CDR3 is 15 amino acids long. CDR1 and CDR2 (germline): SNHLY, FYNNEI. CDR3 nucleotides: TGTGCCAGCAGCGGACAGGGGGCGAACACCGGGGAGCTGTTTTTT. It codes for CASSGQGANTGELFF.

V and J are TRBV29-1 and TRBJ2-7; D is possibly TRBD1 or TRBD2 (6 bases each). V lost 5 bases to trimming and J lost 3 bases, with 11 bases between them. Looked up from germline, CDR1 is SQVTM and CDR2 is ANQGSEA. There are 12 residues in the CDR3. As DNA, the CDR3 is TGCAGCGTTAAGGGGGGCTTCTACGAGCAGTACTTC. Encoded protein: CSVKGGFYEQYF.

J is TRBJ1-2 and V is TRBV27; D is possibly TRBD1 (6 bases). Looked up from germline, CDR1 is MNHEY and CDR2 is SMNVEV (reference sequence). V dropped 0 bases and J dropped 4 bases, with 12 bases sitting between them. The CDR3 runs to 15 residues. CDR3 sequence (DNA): TGTGCCAGCAGTTTATCATGGGGGCCCGGCTATGGCTACACCTTC. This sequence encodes CASSLSWGPGYGYTF.

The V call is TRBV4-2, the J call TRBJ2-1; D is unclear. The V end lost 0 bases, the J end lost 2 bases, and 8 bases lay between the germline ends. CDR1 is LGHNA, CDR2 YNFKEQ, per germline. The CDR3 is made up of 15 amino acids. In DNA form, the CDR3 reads TGTGCCAGCAGCCAAGATCTCTCCCCCTACAATGAGCAGTTCTTC. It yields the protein CASSQDLSPYNEQFF.

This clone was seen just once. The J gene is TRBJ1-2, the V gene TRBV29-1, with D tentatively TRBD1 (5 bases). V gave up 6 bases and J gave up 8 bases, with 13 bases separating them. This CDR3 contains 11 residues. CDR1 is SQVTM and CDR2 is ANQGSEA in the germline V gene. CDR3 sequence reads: CSVGTRGGYTF. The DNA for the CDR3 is TGCAGCGTCGGGACCCGGGGGGGCTACACCTTC.

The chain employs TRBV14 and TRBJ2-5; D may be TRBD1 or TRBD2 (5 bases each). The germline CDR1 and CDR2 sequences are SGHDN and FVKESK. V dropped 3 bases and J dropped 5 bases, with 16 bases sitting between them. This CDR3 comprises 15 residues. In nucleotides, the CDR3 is TGTGCCAGCAGCCATGGTCCGTGGGGCGGGGAGACCCAGTACTTC. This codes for CASSHGPWGGETQYF.

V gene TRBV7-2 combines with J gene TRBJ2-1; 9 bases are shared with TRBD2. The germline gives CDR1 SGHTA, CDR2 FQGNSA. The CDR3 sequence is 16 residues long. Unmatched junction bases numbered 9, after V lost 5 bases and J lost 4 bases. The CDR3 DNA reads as TGTGCCAGCAGCGCGGACGCTAGCGGGATGTACAATGAGCAGTTCTTC. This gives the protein CASSADASGMYNEQFF.

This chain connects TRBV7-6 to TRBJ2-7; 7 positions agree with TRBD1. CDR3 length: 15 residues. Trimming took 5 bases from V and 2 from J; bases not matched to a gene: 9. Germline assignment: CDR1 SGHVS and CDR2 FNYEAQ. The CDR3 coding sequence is TGTGCCAGCAGCCATTCGACAGGGTACCCCTACGAGCAGTACTTC. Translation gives CASSHSTGYPYEQYF.

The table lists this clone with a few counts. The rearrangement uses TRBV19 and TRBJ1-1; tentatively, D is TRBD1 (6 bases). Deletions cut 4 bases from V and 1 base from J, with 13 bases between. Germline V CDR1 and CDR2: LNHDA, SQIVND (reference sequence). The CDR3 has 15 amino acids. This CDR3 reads CASSTSPTGNTEAFF. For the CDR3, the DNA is TGTGCCAGTAGTACTAGCCCGACAGGGAACACTGAAGCTTTCTTT. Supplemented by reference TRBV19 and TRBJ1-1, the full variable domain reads DGGITQSPKYLFRKEGQNVTLSCEQNLNHDAMYWYRQDPGQGLRLIYYSQIVNDFQKGDIAEGYSVSREKKESFPLTVTSAQKNPTAFYLCASSTSPTGNTEAFFGQGTRLTVV.